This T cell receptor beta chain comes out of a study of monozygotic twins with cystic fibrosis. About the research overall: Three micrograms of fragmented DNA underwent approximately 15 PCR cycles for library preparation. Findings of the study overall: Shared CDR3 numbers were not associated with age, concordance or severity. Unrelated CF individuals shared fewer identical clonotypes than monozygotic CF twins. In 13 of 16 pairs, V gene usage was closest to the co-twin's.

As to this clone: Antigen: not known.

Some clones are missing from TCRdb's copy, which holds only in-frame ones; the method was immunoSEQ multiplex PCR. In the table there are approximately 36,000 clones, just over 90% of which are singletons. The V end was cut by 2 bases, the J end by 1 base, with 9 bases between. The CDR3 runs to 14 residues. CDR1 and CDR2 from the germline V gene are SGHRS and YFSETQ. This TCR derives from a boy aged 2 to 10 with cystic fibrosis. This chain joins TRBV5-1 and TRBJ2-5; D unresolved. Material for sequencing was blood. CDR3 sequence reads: CASSLGDFQETQYF. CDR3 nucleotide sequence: TGCGCCAGCAGCTTAGGTGACTTCCAAGAGACCCAGTACTTC.